This TCR beta chain emerged from a study of T cell repertoires in cytomegalovirus infection. About the study: Public TCR beta signatures provided an indication of both CMV infection and a matching HLA type.

Comments on this clonotype: The antigen is undetermined. The germline gene is not matched at one end of the junction; a read error may be the cause.

CDR1 and CDR2 (germline): SGHVS, FQNEAQ. The CDR3 has 14 residues. Study outcomes and limitations: Accumulated public TCR beta family frequency recognized individuals carrying CMV together with the relevant HLA. In two of eight donors, the top clonotype was HLA-C-restricted CMV-specific.

MiXCR, applied by TCRdb to the reads, yields one record per CDR3 protein. The data contain under 600,000 distinct CDR3 sequences, about 15% of them singletons. The chain carries TRBV7-8 and TRBJ1-4; 7 bases are shared with TRBD1. Sequencing was performed on CD8+ T cells from PBMCs. The TCR sequence derives from a human donor in good health (CMV status not recorded). Some clones in this sample may be carry-over from other donors' samples. Written as DNA, the CDR3 is TGTGCCAGCAGGGCCGGGACAGAGGGTGAAGAACTGTTTTTT. As protein: CASRAGTEGEELFF. The full variable domain, with the rest looked up from reference TRBV7-8 and TRBJ1-4, is GAGVSQSPRYKVAKRGQDVALRCDPISGHVSLFWYQQALGQGPEFLTYFQNEAQLDKSGLPSDRFFAERPEGSVSTLKIQRTQQEDSAVYLCASRAGTEGEELFFGSGTQLSVL.